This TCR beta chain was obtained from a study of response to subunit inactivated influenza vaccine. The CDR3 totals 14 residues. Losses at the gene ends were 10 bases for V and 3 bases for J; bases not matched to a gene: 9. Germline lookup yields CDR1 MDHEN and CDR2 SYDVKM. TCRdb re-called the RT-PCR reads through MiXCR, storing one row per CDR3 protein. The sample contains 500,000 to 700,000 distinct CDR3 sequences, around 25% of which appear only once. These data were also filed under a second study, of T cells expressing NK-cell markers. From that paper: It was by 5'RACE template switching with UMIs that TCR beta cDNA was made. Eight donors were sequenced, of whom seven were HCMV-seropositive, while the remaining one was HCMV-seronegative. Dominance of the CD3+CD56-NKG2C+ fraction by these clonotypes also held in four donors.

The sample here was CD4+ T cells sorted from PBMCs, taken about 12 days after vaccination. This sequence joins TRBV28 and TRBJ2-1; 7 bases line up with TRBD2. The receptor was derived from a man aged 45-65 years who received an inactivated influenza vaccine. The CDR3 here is CATLGPGGYNEQFF. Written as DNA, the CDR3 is TGTGCCACCCTCGGGCCGGGAGGCTACAATGAGCAGTTCTTC. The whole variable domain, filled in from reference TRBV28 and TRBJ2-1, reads DVKVTQSSRYLVKRTGEKVFLECVQDMDHENMFWYRQDPGLGLRLIYFSYDVKMKEKGDIPEGYSVSREKKERFSLILESASTNQTSMYLCATLGPGGYNEQFFGPGTRLTVL.